This TCR beta chain was sequenced during a study of beta chain features in type 1 diabetes. Study-wide background: There was similarity between patients and healthy donors in age, gender and cell yields.

All of the isolated RNA was reverse transcribed, so expressed TCRB transcripts were sequenced. The repertoire was sequenced with immunoSEQ multiplex PCR; TCRdb's copy has only in-frame clones and lacks some. The sample shows 50,000 or so clones, approximately 43% of them seen only once. This clone was seen only a few times. As yet, its antigen is unknown. With 6 bases clipped from V and 5 bases from J, the junction kept 7 bases outside the gene matches. CDR1 MDHEN and CDR2 SYDVKM come from the germline V gene. This CDR3 spans 14 amino acids. Study-wide results and limits: Researchers report that Type 1 diabetes patients had moderately but significantly shorter TCRB CDR3s across all four CD4+ subsets.

The sequenced sample consisted of stem cell memory CD4+ T cells from blood. This clonotype was sampled from a man under 40 with type 1 diabetes. The chain links TRBV28 to TRBJ2-5; 9 nucleotides agree with TRBD1. The CDR3 here is CASSNYRGPETQYF. The CDR3 nucleotides are TGTGCCAGCAGCAACTACAGGGGGCCGGAGACCCAGTACTTC.